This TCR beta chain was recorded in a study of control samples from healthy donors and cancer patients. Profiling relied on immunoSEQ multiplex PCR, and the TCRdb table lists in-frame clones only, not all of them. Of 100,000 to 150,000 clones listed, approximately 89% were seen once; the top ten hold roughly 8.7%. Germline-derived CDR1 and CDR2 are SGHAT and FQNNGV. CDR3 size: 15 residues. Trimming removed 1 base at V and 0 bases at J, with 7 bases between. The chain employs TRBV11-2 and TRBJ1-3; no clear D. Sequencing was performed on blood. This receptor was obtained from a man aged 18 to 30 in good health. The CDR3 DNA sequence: TGTGCCAGCAGCTTAGTATCCAGCTCTGGAAACACCATATATTTT. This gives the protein CASSLVSSSGNTIYF.